This T cell receptor (beta chain) emerged from a study of T cell repertoires in cytomegalovirus infection. Whole-study findings and limits: Summed frequency of shared TCR beta families picked out CMV carriers who also had the relevant HLA. HLA-C-restricted, CMV-specific TCR beta clonotypes were dominant ex vivo.

This clonotype turned up a few times. Antigen: not known. V was shortened by 4 bases and J by 7 bases, with 20 bases between the two germline ends. The CDR3 consists of 16 residues. The V gene's germline CDR1 is MNHEY and CDR2 SVGEGT. TCRdb fed the reads into MiXCR, producing one record per CDR3 protein. Of 380,000 or so distinct CDR3 sequences listed, about 35% are singletons. The receptor's source is a human donor in good health (CMV status not recorded). Some clones in this sample may be carry-over from other donors' samples. This sequence joins TRBV6-2 or TRBV6-3 and TRBJ2-1; D tentatively reads TRBD1 or TRBD2 (5 bases each). The sequencing here drew on cultured PBMCs, taken from culture after CMV antigen stimulation. The CDR3 loop is CASSFFGTTIGNEQFF. The CDR3 nucleotides are TGTGCCAGCAGTTTTTTCGGGACCACGATCGGGAATGAGCAGTTCTTC.